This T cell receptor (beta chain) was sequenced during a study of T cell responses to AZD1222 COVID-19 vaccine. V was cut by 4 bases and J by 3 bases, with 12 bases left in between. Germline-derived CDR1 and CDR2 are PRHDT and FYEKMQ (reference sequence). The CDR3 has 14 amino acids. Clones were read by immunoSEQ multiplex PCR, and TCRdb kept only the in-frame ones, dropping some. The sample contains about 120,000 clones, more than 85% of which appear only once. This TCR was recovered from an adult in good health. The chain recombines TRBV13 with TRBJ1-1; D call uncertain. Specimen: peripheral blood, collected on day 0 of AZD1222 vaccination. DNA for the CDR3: TGTGCCAGCAGCTGGCAGGTGGCGGACACTGAAGCTTTCTTT. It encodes CASSWQVADTEAFF.